This TCR beta chain was sequenced in a study of T cells in Graves' hyperthyroidism and ophthalmopathy. Points from the study as a whole: Classification by a 13 V-J model distinguished ophthalmopathy from stable hyperthyroidism. Blood held most thyroid clonotypes expanded above 0.001 frequency.

The CDR3 regions of TCR beta were amplified from RNA transcripts. Using the HTBI primer set, a first-round RT-PCR was run on the TCR CDR3. Each CDR3 protein gets one entry after TCRdb re-called the multiplex PCR reads with MiXCR. Here the sample spans more than 500,000 distinct CDR3 sequences, around 15% being singletons. This clonotype showed up many times. Its antigen is currently unknown. CDR1 is SEHNR, CDR2 FQNEAQ, per germline (reference sequence). J gave up 5 bases and V 5 bases, and 10 bases lay outside the gene matches. This CDR3 has 16 residues. Thyroid ultrasound and orbital computed tomography, with clinical symptoms and serum thyroxine and TRAb, informed diagnoses.

The receptor comes from a middle-aged woman with Graves' hyperthyroidism. Sequencing was done on a sample of blood. The rearrangement joins TRBV7-9 to TRBJ2-1; 9 positions match TRBD2. CDR3 sequence (DNA): TGTGCCAGCAGCCCAAGGCTAGCGGGATTCCACAATGAGCAGTTCTTC. Translated, it gives CASSPRLAGFHNEQFF.